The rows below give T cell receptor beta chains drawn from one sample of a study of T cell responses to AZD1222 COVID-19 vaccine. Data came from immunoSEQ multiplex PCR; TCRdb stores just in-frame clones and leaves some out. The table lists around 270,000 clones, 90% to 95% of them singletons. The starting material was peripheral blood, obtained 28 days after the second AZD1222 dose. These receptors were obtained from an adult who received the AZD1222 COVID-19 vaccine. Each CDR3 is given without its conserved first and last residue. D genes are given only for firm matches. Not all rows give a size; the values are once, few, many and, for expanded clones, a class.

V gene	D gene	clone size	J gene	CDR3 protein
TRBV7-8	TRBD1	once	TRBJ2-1	ASRRTGQNEQF
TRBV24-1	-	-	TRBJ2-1	ATSGVNEQF
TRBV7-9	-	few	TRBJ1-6	ASSFGGQETSPLH
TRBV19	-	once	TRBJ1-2	ASSISWGAIGGYT
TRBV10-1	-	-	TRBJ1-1	ASSPGHSLAEAF
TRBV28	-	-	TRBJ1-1	ASRRGGQNTEAF
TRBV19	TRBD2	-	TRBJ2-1	ASRRTSRRYNEQF
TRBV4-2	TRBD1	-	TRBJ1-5	ASSQDWGQENQPQH
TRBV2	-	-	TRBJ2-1	ASSYDRNEQF
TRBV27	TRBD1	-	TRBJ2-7	ASRVQGAHLYEQY
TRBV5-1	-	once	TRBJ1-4	ASSPGHRNEKLF
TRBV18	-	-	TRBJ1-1	ASSRSAGNTEAF
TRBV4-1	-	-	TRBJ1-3	ASSQEGGRSGNTIY
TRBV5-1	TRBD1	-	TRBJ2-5	ASSLEGQGSGAQY
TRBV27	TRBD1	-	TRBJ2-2	ASGPRGTSNTGELF
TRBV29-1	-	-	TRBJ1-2	SVGGTYYGYT
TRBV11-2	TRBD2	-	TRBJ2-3	ASSFRLAGGRIDTQY
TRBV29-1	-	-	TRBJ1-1	SVEVLSGAGGAF
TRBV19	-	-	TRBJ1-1	ASRRGSLNTEAF
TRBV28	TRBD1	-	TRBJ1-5	ASSSGQGGYQPQH
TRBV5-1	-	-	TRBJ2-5	ASSLGDTQHQETQY
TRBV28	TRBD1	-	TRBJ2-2	ASSLTGQGNTGELF
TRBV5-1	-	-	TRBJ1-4	ASSPGGVQDEKLF
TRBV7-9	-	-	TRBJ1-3	ASSPLGGSGNTIY
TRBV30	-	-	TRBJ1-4	AWSRGSTNEKLF
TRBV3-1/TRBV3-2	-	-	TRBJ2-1	ASSRDGHNEQF
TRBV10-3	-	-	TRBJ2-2	AISESASPTGELF
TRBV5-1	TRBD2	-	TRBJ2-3	ASSSTLAARGSDTQY
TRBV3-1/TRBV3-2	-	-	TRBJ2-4	ASSQMSAGGAKNIQY
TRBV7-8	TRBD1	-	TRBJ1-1	ASSRDRAVMNTEAF
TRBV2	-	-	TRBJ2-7	ASRSHGAGYEQY
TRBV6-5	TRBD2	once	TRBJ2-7	ASSSSGFSYEQY
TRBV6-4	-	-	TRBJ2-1	ASSDSRGGSNEQF
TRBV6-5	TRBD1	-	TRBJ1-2	ASSKRTGLGYGYT
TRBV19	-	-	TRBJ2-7	ASSAVGSSYEQY
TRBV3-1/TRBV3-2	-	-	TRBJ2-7	ASSQDTSDRPYEQY
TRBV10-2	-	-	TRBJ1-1	ASTEGGIGNTEAF
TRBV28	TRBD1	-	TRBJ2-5	ASSSFDRGETQY
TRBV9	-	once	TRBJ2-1	ASSVEVGVSSYNEQF
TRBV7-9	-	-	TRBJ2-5	ASSLVPTAQETQY
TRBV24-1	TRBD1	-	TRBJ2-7	ASSAGTASYEQY
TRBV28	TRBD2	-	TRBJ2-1	ASSLGRGGYNEQF
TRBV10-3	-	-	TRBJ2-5	AMGAQETQY
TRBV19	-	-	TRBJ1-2	ASTDGSNYGYT
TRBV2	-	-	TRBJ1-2	ASSELGSAGGYGYT
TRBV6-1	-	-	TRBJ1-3	ASSEAFSQAGGNTIY
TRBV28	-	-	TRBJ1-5	ASSLTSGQPQH
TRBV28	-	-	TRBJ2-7	ASSLLDSREQY
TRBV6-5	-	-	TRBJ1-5	ASGMMGDQPQH
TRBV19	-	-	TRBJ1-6	ATSGSSGGNSPLH
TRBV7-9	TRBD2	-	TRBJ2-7	ASSLGSGREPY
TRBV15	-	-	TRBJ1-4	ATSRVRGREKLF
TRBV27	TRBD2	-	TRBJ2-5	ASSFGAGREETQY
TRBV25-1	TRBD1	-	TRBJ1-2	ASSFRGQGPYGYT
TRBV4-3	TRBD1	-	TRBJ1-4	ASSQGDRAGEKLF
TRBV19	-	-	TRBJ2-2	ASRGPSNTGELF
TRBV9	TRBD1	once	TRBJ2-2	ASSQGQGINTGELF
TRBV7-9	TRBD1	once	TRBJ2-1	ASSISGTGTEQF
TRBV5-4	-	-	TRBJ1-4	ASRAYDRGEKLF